Detailed here is one TCR beta chain. Its antigen is not known. The source of the sample is a study of cytomegalovirus exposure and HLA in healthy donors. Whole-study results and caveats: TCR beta V- and J-gene trimming was later associated with a missense DCLRE1C variant. Researchers reportedly found TCR beta sequences accurately predicted most subjects' HLA-A and HLA-B alleles. Most TCR sequences showed up rarely, but some public TCRs showed up in many donors. According to a later analysis, most TCR beta chains associated with CMV appeared HLA-restricted.

The CDR3 contains 15 residues. CDR1 and CDR2 (germline): MNHEY, SMNVEV (reference sequence). V was pared by 5 bases and J by 1 base, with 5 bases of the junction left unmatched. The PCR ran on 60 Vbeta and 13 Jbeta primers. The assay was immunoSEQ multiplex PCR, and TCRdb's table has in-frame clones only and misses some. Here the sample spans 130,000 or so clones, roughly 80% being singletons. The receptor was derived from a woman aged 60-75 years in good health and CMV-seronegative. The V gene is TRBV27, the J gene TRBJ1-3, with 7 bases fitting TRBD1. The sequenced material came from PBMCs. The CDR3 region has the DNA TGTGCCAGCAGTCCTAACAGGGGATCTGGAAACACCATATATTTT. Translated: CASSPNRGSGNTIYF.